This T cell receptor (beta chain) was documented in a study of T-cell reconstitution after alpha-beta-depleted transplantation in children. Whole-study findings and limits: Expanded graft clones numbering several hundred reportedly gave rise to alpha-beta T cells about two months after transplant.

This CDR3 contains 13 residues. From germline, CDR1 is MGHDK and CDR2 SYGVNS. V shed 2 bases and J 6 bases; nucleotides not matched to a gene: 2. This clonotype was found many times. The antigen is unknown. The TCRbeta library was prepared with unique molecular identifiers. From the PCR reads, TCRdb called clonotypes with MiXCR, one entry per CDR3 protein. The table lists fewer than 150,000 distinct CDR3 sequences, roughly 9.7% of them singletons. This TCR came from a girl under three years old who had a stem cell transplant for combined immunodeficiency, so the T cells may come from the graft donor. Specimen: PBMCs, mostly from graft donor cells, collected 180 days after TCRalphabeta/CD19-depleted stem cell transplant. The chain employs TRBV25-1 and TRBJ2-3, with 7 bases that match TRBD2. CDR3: CASSEAGVDTQYF. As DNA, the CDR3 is TGTGCCAGCAGTGAAGCGGGAGTTGATACGCAGTATTTT.